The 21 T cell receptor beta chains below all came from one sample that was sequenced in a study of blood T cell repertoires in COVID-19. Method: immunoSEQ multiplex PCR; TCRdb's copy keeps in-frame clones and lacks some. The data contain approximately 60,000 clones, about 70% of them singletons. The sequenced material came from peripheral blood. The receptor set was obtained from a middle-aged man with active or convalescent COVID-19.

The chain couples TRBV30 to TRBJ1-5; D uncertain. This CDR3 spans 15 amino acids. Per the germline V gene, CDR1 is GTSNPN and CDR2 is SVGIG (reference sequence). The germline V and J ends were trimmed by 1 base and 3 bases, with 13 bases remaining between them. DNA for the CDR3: TGTGCCTGGAGTGAACACCCTCTGCCCAATCAGCCCCAGCATTTT. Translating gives CAWSEHPLPNQPQHF.

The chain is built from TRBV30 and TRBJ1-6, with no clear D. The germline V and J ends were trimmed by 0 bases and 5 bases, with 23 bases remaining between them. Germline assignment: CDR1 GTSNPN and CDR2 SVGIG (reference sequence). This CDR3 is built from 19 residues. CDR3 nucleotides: TGTGCCTGGAGTGTACTTGCCTCAGGCCTGAGCTCTGATAATTCACCCCTCCACTTT. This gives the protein CAWSVLASGLSSDNSPLHF.

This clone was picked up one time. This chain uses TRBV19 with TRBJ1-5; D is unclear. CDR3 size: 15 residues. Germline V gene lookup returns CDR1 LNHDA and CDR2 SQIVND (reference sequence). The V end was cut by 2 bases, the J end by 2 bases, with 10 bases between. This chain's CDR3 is CASSIFTARNQPQHF. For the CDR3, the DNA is TGTGCCAGTAGTATATTTACAGCTCGCAATCAGCCCCAGCATTTT.

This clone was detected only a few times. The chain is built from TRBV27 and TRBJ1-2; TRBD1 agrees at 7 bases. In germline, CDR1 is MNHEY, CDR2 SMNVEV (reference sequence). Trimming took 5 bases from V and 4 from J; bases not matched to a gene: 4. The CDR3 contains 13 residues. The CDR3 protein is CASSMTGFYGYTF. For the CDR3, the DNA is TGTGCCAGCAGTATGACAGGGTTCTATGGCTACACCTTC.

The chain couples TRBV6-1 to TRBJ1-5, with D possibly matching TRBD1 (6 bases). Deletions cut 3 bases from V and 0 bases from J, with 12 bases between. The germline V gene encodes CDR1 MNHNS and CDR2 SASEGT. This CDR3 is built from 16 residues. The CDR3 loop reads CASSDTGGASNQPQHF. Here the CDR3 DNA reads TGTGCCAGCAGTGATACTGGGGGGGCTAGCAATCAGCCCCAGCATTTT.

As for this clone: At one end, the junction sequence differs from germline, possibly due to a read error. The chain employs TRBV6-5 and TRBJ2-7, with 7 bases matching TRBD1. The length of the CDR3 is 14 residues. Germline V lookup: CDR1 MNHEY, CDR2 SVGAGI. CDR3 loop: CASTVSQGAYEQYF. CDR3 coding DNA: TGTGCGAGCACCGTCTCGCAGGGGGCCTACGAGCAGTACTTC.

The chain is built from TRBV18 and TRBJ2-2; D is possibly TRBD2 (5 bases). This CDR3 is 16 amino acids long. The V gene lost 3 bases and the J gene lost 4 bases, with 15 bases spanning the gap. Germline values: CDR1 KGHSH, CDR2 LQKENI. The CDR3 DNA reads TGTGCCAGCTCACCGATTAACAGCGGTAGCACCGGGGAGCTGTTTTTT. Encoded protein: CASSPINSGSTGELFF.

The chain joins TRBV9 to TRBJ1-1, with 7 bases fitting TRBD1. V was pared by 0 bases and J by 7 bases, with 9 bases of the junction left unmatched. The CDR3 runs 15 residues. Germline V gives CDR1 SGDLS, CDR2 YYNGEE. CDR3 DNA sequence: TGTGCCAGCAGCGTAGCTGATACAGGGGTAGGTGAAGCTTTCTTT. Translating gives CASSVADTGVGEAFF. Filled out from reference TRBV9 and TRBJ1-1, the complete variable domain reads DSGVTQTPKHLITATGQRVTLRCSPRSGDLSVYWYQQSLDQGLQFLIQYYNGEERAKGNILERFSAQQFPDLHSELNLSSLELGDSALYFCASSVADTGVGEAFFGQGTRLTVV.

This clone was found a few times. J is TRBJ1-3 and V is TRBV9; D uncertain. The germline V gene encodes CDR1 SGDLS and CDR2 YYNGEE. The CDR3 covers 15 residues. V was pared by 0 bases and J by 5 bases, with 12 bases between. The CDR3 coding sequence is TGTGCCAGCAGCGTAGATATCGGGTTCAGAAACACCATATATTTT. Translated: CASSVDIGFRNTIYF.

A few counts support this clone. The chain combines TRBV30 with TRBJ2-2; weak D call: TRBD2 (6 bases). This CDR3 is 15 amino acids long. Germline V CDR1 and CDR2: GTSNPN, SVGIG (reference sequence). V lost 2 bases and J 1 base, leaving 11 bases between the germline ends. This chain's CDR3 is CAWSRLAMNTGELFF. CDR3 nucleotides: TGTGCCTGGAGTCGGCTAGCGATGAACACCGGGGAGCTGTTTTTT.

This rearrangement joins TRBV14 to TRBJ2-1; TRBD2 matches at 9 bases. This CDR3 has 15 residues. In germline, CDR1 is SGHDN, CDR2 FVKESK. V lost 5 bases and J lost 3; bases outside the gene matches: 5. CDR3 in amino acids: CASSVTSGLYNEQFF. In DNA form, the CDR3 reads TGTGCCAGCAGCGTCACTAGCGGGCTCTACAATGAGCAGTTCTTC.

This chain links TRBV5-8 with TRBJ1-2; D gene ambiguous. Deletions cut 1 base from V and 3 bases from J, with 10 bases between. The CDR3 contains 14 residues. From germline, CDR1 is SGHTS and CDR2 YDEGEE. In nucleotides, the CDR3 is TGTGCCAGCAGCTTGCGGCAGCTAGACTATGGCTACACCTTC. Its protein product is CASSLRQLDYGYTF.

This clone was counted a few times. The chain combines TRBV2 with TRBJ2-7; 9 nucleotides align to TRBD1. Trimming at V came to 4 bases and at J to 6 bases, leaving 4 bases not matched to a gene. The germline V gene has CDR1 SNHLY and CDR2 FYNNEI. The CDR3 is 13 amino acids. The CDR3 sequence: CASSVTGGSEQYF. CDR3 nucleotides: TGTGCCAGCAGTGTAACAGGGGGCAGCGAGCAGTACTTC.

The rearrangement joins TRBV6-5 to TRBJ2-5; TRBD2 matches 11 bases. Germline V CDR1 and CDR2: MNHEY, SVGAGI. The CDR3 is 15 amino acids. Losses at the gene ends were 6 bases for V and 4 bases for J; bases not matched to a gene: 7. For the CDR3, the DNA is TGTGCCAGCAGGGGACTAGCGGCGGACCGAGAGACCCAGTACTTC. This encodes CASRGLAADRETQYF.

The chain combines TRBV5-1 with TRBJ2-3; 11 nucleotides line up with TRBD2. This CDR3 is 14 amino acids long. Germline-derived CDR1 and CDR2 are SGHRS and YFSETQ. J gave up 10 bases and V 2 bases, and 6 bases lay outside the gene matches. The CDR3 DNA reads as TGCGCCAGCAGCTTACCAACACTAGCGGGAGCGCAGTATTTT. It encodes CASSLPTLAGAQYF.

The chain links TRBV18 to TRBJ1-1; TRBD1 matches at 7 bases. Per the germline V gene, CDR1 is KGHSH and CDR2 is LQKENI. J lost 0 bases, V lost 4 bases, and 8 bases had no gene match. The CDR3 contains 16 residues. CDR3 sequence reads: CASSHSRDSLNTEAFF. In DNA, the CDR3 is TGTGCCAGCTCACACTCCCGGGACAGTTTGAACACTGAAGCTTTCTTT.

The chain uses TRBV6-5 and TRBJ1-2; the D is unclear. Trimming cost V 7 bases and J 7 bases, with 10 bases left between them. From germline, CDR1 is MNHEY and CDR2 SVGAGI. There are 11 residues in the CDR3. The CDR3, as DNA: TGTGCCAGCACCGCTGGGCTTGGCTACACCTTC. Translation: CASTAGLGYTF.

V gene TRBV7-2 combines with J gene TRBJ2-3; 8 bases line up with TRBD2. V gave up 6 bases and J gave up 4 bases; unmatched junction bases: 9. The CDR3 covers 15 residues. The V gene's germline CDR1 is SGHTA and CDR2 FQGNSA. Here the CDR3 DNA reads TGTGCCAGCAGTTTCGCAGCGGGAGTGGCAGATACGCAGTATTTT. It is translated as CASSFAAGVADTQYF.

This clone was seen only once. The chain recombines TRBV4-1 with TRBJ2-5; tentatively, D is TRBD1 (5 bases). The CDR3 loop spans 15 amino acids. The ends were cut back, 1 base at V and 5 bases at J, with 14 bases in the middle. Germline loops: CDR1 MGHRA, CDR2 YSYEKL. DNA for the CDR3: TGCGCCAGCAGCCAAGGGTTCGAAACAGGCGAGACCCAGTACTTC. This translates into CASSQGFETGETQYF.

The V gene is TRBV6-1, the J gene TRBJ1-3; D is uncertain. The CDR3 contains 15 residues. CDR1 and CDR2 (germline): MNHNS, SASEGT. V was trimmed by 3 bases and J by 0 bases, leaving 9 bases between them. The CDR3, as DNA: TGTGCCAGCAGTGACAATGTCAACTCTGGAAACACCATATATTTT. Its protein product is CASSDNVNSGNTIYF.

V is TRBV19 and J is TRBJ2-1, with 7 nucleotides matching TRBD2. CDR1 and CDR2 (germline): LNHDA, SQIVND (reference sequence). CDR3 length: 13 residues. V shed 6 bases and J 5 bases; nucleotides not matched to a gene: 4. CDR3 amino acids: CASSGLVNNEQFF. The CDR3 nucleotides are TGTGCCAGTAGCGGACTAGTTAACAATGAGCAGTTCTTC.